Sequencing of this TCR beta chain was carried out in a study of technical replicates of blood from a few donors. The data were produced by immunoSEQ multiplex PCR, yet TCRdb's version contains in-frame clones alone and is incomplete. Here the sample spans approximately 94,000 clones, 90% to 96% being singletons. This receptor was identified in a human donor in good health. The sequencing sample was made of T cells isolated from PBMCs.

The CDR3 DNA is TGTGCCTGGAGTGTACTTAGCGGCAAGCAGTACTTC. It specifies CAWSVLSGKQYF. The V call is TRBV30, the J call TRBJ2-7; TRBD2 is a possible D gene (6 bases). V was cut by 0 bases and J by 8 bases, with 11 bases left in between. There are 12 residues in the CDR3. Germline loops: CDR1 GTSNPN, CDR2 SVGIG (reference sequence).